This TCR beta chain emerged from a study of blood T cell repertoires in COVID-19. Study overall: Sources were T cells, B-cell-depleted T cells, or PBMCs; the material itself was cDNA or gDNA.

The CDR3 runs to 13 residues. Germline values: CDR1 MNHEY, CDR2 SVGEGT. V lost 5 bases to trimming and J lost 1 base, with 5 bases between them. Profiling relied on immunoSEQ multiplex PCR, and the TCRdb table lists in-frame clones only, not all of them. The profile shows roughly 150,000 clones, roughly four fifths of them singletons. The specimen sequenced was peripheral blood. V and J are TRBV6-2 or TRBV6-3 and TRBJ2-2; D is unclear. This sequence originates from a woman of 80 years or more with acute or convalescent COVID-19. In nucleotides, the CDR3 is TGTGCCAGCAGTACCAGGAACACCGGGGAGCTGTTTTTT. Translated, it gives CASSTRNTGELFF.